The clone carrying this T cell receptor beta chain was counted a single time. The antigen is unknown. Measured with immunoSEQ multiplex PCR; TCRdb has only the in-frame clones, and not every one. The sample gives about 50,000 clones, roughly 92% of which show up once; roughly 1.4% is in the top ten. The data derive from a study of cytomegalovirus exposure and HLA in healthy donors. Whole-study context: Later analysis reported that the approximately 120 validation repertoires shared the platform of the 650 to 700 first-cohort repertoires.

Study-wide results and caveats: Researchers counted 150 to 200 TCR beta chains as cytomegalovirus-associated.

The CDR3 consists of 16 residues. Per germline, CDR1 MDHEN and CDR2 SYDVKM. V lost 5 bases to trimming and J lost 2 bases; unmatched junction nucleotides: 9. The specimen sequenced was PBMCs. This TCR was recovered from a man younger than 30 in good health and CMV-seronegative. The chain links TRBV28 to TRBJ1-5; the match to TRBD1 covers 7 bases. The DNA of the CDR3 is TGTGCCAGCAGTCCCATGACAGGGAGTGGCAATCAGCCCCAGCATTTT. Its translation is CASSPMTGSGNQPQHF.